Each of the 15 T cell receptor beta chains below was sequenced from the same sample in a study of T cell responses to AZD1222 COVID-19 vaccine. TCRdb's copy holds only in-frame clones and misses some; the assay was immunoSEQ multiplex PCR. This sample has roughly 120,000 clones, with 75% to 95% found just once. Sequencing was performed on peripheral blood, taken on day 0 of AZD1222 vaccination. The receptors here all came from an adult in good health.

This clone was seen only once. The CDR3 reads CASSEYTASAQETQYF. The CDR3 nucleotides are TGTGCCAGCAGTGAGTATACAGCCTCCGCCCAAGAGACCCAGTACTTC. The chain uses TRBV2 and TRBJ2-5, with D uncertain. The CDR3 is 16 residues long. Germline lookup yields CDR1 SNHLY and CDR2 FYNNEI. The V gene lost 3 bases and the J gene lost 1 base, with 15 bases spanning the gap.

The V gene is TRBV16, the J gene TRBJ1-2; no clear D. This CDR3 has 14 amino acids. Trimming shortened V by 0 bases and J by 0 bases, and 5 bases separated the two germline ends. CDR1 is KGHSY and CDR2 is FQNENV in the germline V gene. CDR3 nucleotide sequence: TGTGCCAGCAGCCAATCCACATCTAACTATGGCTACACCTTC. Its protein product is CASSQSTSNYGYTF.

The V gene is TRBV5-4, the J gene TRBJ2-5, with 9 positions matching TRBD1. Germline assignment: CDR1 SGHNT and CDR2 YYREEE (reference sequence). The CDR3 runs 14 residues. The ends lost 4 bases at V and 5 bases at J; junction bases unmatched: 6. The chain's CDR3 is CASSLRGTGETQYF. As DNA, the CDR3 is TGTGCCAGCAGCCTCCGCGGGACAGGGGAGACCCAGTACTTC.

The V gene is TRBV10-3, the J gene TRBJ2-7, with D tentatively TRBD1 or TRBD2 (5 bases each). V was shortened by 4 bases and J by 4 bases, with 17 bases between the two germline ends. CDR1 ENHRY and CDR2 SYGVKD come from the germline V gene. The CDR3 sequence is 15 residues long. In DNA form, the CDR3 reads TGTGCCATCAGTGGGGGTGGGGGAGCCGGGTACGAGCAGTACTTC. Amino acids: CAISGGGGAGYEQYF.

In its sample, this clone was seen a few times. The V and J genes are TRBV6-4 and TRBJ2-3, with D tentatively TRBD2 (5 bases). The CDR3 is made up of 13 amino acids. V shed 5 bases and J shed 2 bases, with 8 bases lying between them. The germline V gene has CDR1 MRHNA and CDR2 SNTAGT. CDR3: CASSSRVTDTQYF. DNA for the CDR3: TGTGCCAGCAGTTCGCGGGTCACAGATACGCAGTATTTT.

The gene calls are TRBV3-1 (or the pseudogene TRBV3-2) and TRBJ1-2, with D maybe TRBD1 (6 bases). With 4 bases removed from V and 7 bases from J, the gap between germline ends came to 13 bases. In germline, CDR1 is LGHDT, CDR2 YNNKEL (reference sequence). The CDR3 length is 13 residues. Here the CDR3 reads CASSPTSRGGYTF. As DNA, the CDR3 is TGTGCCAGCAGCCCGACCTCCAGGGGTGGCTACACCTTC.

The chain is built from TRBV3-1 (or the pseudogene TRBV3-2) and TRBJ2-5; the match to TRBD2 covers 8 bases. The CDR3 has 17 residues. Germline V gene lookup returns CDR1 LGHDT and CDR2 YNNKEL (reference sequence). The junction had 9 bases not matched to a gene; V was cut back by 0 bases and J by 3 bases. The CDR3 nucleotides read TGTGCCAGCAGCCAAGAAGTAAGCGGGAGCCCAGAAGAGACCCAGTACTTC. Its translation: CASSQEVSGSPEETQYF.

V usage is TRBV2 and J usage is TRBJ2-7; D remains ambiguous. This CDR3 is 15 amino acids long. V lost 3 bases, J lost 4 bases, and 16 bases lay in between. Germline CDR1 reads SNHLY; CDR2 reads FYNNEI. CDR3 loop: CASSEVAPLGYEQYF. DNA for the CDR3: TGTGCCAGCAGTGAGGTGGCCCCTTTAGGATACGAGCAGTACTTC.

The V and J genes are TRBV2 and TRBJ1-2; D is unresolved. Germline V lookup: CDR1 SNHLY, CDR2 FYNNEI. The CDR3 sequence is 10 residues long. V lost 7 bases and J 9 bases, leaving 9 bases between the germline ends. Here the CDR3 DNA reads TGTGCCAGCACTTTGAACAGCTACACCTTC. Translating it yields CASTLNSYTF.

The chain uses TRBV15 and TRBJ1-5; a weak D match, TRBD1 (6 bases). The CDR3 has 13 amino acids. Germline CDR1 LNHNV, CDR2 YYDKDF (reference sequence). With 1 base removed from V and 7 bases from J, the gap between germline ends came to 8 bases. CDR3 bases: TGTGCCACCAGCAGAGCACAGGGCCAGCCCCAGCATTTT. Translated: CATSRAQGQPQHF.

V and J are TRBV12-5 and TRBJ1-2; 10 nucleotides agree with TRBD1. The CDR3 covers 16 residues. The germline V gene encodes CDR1 LGHNT and CDR2 FRNRAP. V was pared by 5 bases and J by 2 bases, with 8 bases of the junction left unmatched. CDR3 in DNA: TGTGCTAGTGGTCGACTCCGGGACAGGGGAAACTATGGCTACACCTTC. Translating it yields CASGRLRDRGNYGYTF.

The chain has TRBV2 and TRBJ2-1; TRBD2 matches 9 bases. After removal of 5 bases from V and 7 bases from J, the junction contained 6 bases not matched to a gene. CDR1 and CDR2 from the germline V gene are SNHLY and FYNNEI. CDR3 length: 14 amino acids. The CDR3 sequence is CASSLSGRTNEQFF. In DNA form, the CDR3 reads TGTGCCAGCAGTCTTAGCGGGAGAACGAATGAGCAGTTCTTC. The full variable domain, its missing parts supplied by reference TRBV2 and TRBJ2-1, is EPEVTQTPSHQVTQMGQEVILRCVPISNHLYFYWYRQILGQKVEFLVSFYNNEISEKSEIFDDQFSVERPDGSNFTLKIRSTKLEDSAMYFCASSLSGRTNEQFFGPGTRLTVL.

The chain recombines TRBV3-1 (or the pseudogene TRBV3-2) with TRBJ1-1; D remains ambiguous. This CDR3 has 16 amino acids. Germline V lookup: CDR1 LGHDT, CDR2 YNNKEL (reference sequence). V was cut by 1 base and J by 1 base, with 13 bases left in between. CDR3 nucleotide sequence: TGTGCCAGCAGCCAAGGACGCGGACGTCGGAACACTGAAGCTTTCTTT. Its translation is CASSQGRGRRNTEAFF.

The CDR3 protein is CSADLLGPNTEAFF. DNA for the CDR3: TGCAGCGCCGACCTCCTAGGACCCAACACTGAAGCTTTCTTT. This rearrangement joins TRBV29-1 to TRBJ1-1; no clear D gene. The CDR3 length is 14 residues. Germline values: CDR1 SQVTM, CDR2 ANQGSEA. V dropped 7 bases and J dropped 2 bases, with 17 bases sitting between them.

The chain uses TRBV19 and TRBJ2-7; 8 bases fit TRBD2. Trimming took 3 bases from V and 4 from J; bases not matched to a gene: 11. Germline V CDR1 and CDR2: LNHDA, SQIVND (reference sequence). The CDR3 loop spans 16 amino acids. DNA of the CDR3: TGTGCCAGTAGTATTGGCCGGGGACTAGGTTCTTACGAGCAGTACTTC. Translated, it gives CASSIGRGLGSYEQYF.